These 31 T cell receptor beta chains were sequenced from one sample in a study of blood T cell repertoires in COVID-19. The repertoire was sequenced with immunoSEQ multiplex PCR; TCRdb's copy has only in-frame clones and lacks some. The sample holds around 230,000 clones, around 83% seen once. Sequencing was carried out using peripheral blood. Source of these receptors: a man aged 40-49 years who had recovered from COVID-19.

This chain joins TRBV4-1 and TRBJ1-3, with 8 bases matching TRBD1. CDR1 and CDR2 (germline): MGHRA, YSYEKL. V shed 4 bases and J 2 bases; nucleotides not matched to a gene: 4. The CDR3 totals 15 residues. The CDR3, as DNA: TGCGCCAGCAGCCCGACAGGGGCCACTGGAAACACCATATATTTT. Translation: CASSPTGATGNTIYF.

This chain's CDR3 is CASSPGLAGDEQYF. CDR3 sequence (DNA): TGTGCCAGCAGCCCGGGACTAGCGGGGGACGAGCAGTACTTC. The J gene is TRBJ2-7, the V gene TRBV27; 14 bases are shared with TRBD2. Looked up from germline, CDR1 is MNHEY and CDR2 is SMNVEV (reference sequence). V lost 6 bases to trimming and J lost 5 bases; unmatched junction nucleotides: 3. The CDR3 has 14 amino acids.

The V gene is TRBV19, the J gene TRBJ1-2, with D hard to call. CDR3 size: 14 residues. Germline CDR1 and CDR2: LNHDA and SQIVND (reference sequence). The ends were cut back, 1 base at V and 6 bases at J, with 12 bases in the middle. The CDR3 loop reads CASSIGWAKDGYTF. CDR3 coding DNA: TGTGCCAGTAGTATAGGGTGGGCGAAGGATGGCTACACCTTC.

The chain joins TRBV11-2 to TRBJ1-1, with D perhaps matching TRBD1 (6 bases). Trimming took off 5 bases at V and 1 base at J, with 17 bases between the two ends. This CDR3 has 16 residues. The V gene's germline CDR1 is SGHAT and CDR2 FQNNGV. As DNA, the CDR3 is TGTGCCAGCAGCCGCTGGGGGGGCGGCCAGAACACTGAAGCTTTCTTT. Translating gives CASSRWGGGQNTEAFF. Drawing the rest from reference TRBV11-2 and TRBJ1-1, the complete variable domain is EAGVAQSPRYKIIEKRQSVAFWCNPISGHATLYWYQQILGQGPKLLIQFQNNGVVDDSQLPKDRFSAERLKGVDSTLKIQPAKLEDSAVYLCASSRWGGGQNTEAFFGQGTRLTVV.

The chain combines TRBV29-1 with TRBJ1-1; D uncertain. This CDR3 is built from 11 residues. The ends were cut back, 5 bases at V and 1 base at J, with 5 bases in the middle. In germline, CDR1 is SQVTM, CDR2 ANQGSEA. For the CDR3, the DNA is TGCAGCGTTTCTCGGAACACTGAAGCTTTCTTT. It specifies CSVSRNTEAFF.

This sequence joins TRBV19 and TRBJ2-2; TRBD1 is a possible D gene (6 bases). CDR1 and CDR2 from the germline V gene are LNHDA and SQIVND (reference sequence). The CDR3 is 15 residues long. The V end lost 7 bases, the J end lost 7 bases, and 19 bases lay between the germline ends. Written as DNA, the CDR3 is TGTGCCAGTAAAGGCAGGGGCCCTTGGGGCGGGGAGCTGTTTTTT. It specifies CASKGRGPWGGELFF. The complete variable domain, with remaining parts taken from reference TRBV19 and TRBJ2-2, reads DGGITQSPKYLFRKEGQNVTLSCEQNLNHDAMYWYRQDPGQGLRLIYYSQIVNDFQKGDIAEGYSVSREKKESFPLTVTSAQKNPTAFYLCASKGRGPWGGELFFGEGSRLTVL.

This clone was found once. The chain links TRBV3-1 (or the pseudogene TRBV3-2) to TRBJ1-2; a weak D match, TRBD1 (5 bases). The V gene's germline CDR1 is LGHDT and CDR2 YNNKEL (reference sequence). The CDR3 spans 14 residues. V lost 0 bases, J lost 6 bases, and 11 bases lay in between. The DNA of the CDR3 is TGTGCCAGCAGCCAAGATTTCGGGGGTCATGGCTACACCTTC. The encoded protein is CASSQDFGGHGYTF.

The J gene is TRBJ2-5, the V gene TRBV20-1, with D possibly TRBD2 on 5 matching bases. The CDR3 runs to 15 residues. V lost 3 bases to trimming and J lost 9 bases, with 23 bases between them. Per the germline V gene, CDR1 is DFQATT and CDR2 is SNEGSKA (reference sequence). This chain's CDR3 is CSASRTRKDYGAQYF. In DNA form, the CDR3 reads TGCAGTGCTAGTAGGACTCGGAAAGACTATGGGGCCCAGTACTTC.

The CDR3 reads CASSLMTGGASKNIQYF. CDR3 coding DNA: TGTGCCAGCAGTTTGATGACAGGGGGCGCGTCCAAAAACATTCAGTACTTC. V gene TRBV28 combines with J gene TRBJ2-4; 10 nucleotides line up with TRBD1. Germline V gene data show CDR1 as MDHEN and CDR2 as SYDVKM. The CDR3 runs 17 residues. V was clipped by 3 bases and J by 2 bases; unmatched bases: 7.

The DNA of the CDR3 is TGTGCCTGGAGTATATCTAGCGGGGGGACCACAGATACGCAGTATTTT. This translates into CAWSISSGGTTDTQYF. The chain recombines TRBV30 with TRBJ2-3; 11 bases match TRBD2. Losses at the gene ends were 2 bases for V and 2 bases for J; bases not matched to a gene: 6. This CDR3 spans 16 amino acids. Germline V lookup: CDR1 GTSNPN, CDR2 SVGIG (reference sequence). Using reference TRBV30 and TRBJ2-3 for the parts outside the CDR3, the full variable domain is SQTIHQWPATLVQPVGSPLSLECTVEGTSNPNLYWYRQAAGRGLQLLFYSVGIGQISSEVPQNLSASRPQDRQFILSSKKLLLSDSGFYLCAWSISSGGTTDTQYFGPGTRLTVL.

The CDR3 loop is CASSVGVTAVSAGELFF. The CDR3 nucleotides are TGTGCCAGCAGCGTAGGGGTAACGGCGGTCTCAGCCGGGGAGCTGTTTTTT. V is TRBV9 and J is TRBJ2-2; D unresolved. V was cut by 0 bases and J by 6 bases, with 18 bases left in between. Germline CDR1 SGDLS, CDR2 YYNGEE. The CDR3 is 17 amino acids. The full variable domain, its missing parts supplied by reference TRBV9 and TRBJ2-2, is DSGVTQTPKHLITATGQRVTLRCSPRSGDLSVYWYQQSLDQGLQFLIQYYNGEERAKGNILERFSAQQFPDLHSELNLSSLELGDSALYFCASSVGVTAVSAGELFFGEGSRLTVL.

This clone appeared a few times. The rearrangement links TRBV7-9 to TRBJ2-2; 8 bases match TRBD1. Per germline, CDR1 SEHNR and CDR2 FQNEAQ (reference sequence). V gave up 8 bases and J gave up 4 bases; unmatched junction bases: 6. This CDR3 is built from 14 residues. This CDR3 is CASQTGVTTGELFF. The CDR3, as DNA: TGTGCCAGCCAGACAGGGGTTACCACCGGGGAGCTGTTTTTT.

The chain couples TRBV6-5 to TRBJ1-1; 12 bases align to TRBD1. The V and J ends lost 8 bases and 11 bases, in that order; junction bases with no gene match: 9. The length of the CDR3 is 13 residues. CDR1 and CDR2 from the germline V gene are MNHEY and SVGAGI. The CDR3 coding sequence is TGTGCCAGCGTACGGGACAGGGGGCTGAGGGCTTTCTTT. Its protein is CASVRDRGLRAFF.

The V call is TRBV3-1 (or the pseudogene TRBV3-2), the J call TRBJ1-1, with 7 bases matching TRBD1. Germline assignment: CDR1 LGHDT and CDR2 YNNKEL (reference sequence). J gave up 1 base and V 3 bases, and 8 bases lay outside the gene matches. The CDR3 consists of 16 residues. The CDR3 is CASSQEHRGGNTEAFF. For the CDR3, the DNA is TGTGCCAGCAGCCAGGAACACAGGGGCGGGAACACTGAAGCTTTCTTT.

J is TRBJ2-1 and V is TRBV7-8; 9 bases match TRBD2. The V and J ends lost 9 bases and 4 bases, in that order; junction bases with no gene match: 4. In germline, CDR1 is SGHVS, CDR2 FQNEAQ. The CDR3 contains 13 residues. CDR3 in amino acids: CASKRGDYNEQFF. The CDR3 DNA is TGTGCCAGTAAGCGGGGGGATTACAATGAGCAGTTCTTC.

The rearrangement joins TRBV5-6 to TRBJ2-1; 15 bases fit TRBD2. With 3 bases clipped from V and 8 bases from J, the junction kept 3 bases outside the gene matches. The germline gives CDR1 SGHDT, CDR2 YYEEEE. This CDR3 is built from 15 residues. CDR3 residues: CASSSGLAGGHEQFF. CDR3 in DNA: TGTGCCAGCAGCTCGGGACTAGCGGGGGGCCATGAGCAGTTCTTC.

The gene calls are TRBV6-5 and TRBJ2-2; 7 bases line up with TRBD1. J lost 6 bases, V lost 5 bases, and 6 bases had no gene match. The CDR3 length is 14 residues. In germline, CDR1 is MNHEY, CDR2 SVGAGI. Here the CDR3 DNA reads TGTGCCAGCAGTCAGGGGGAAAGTGCCGGGGAGCTGTTTTTT. Amino acids: CASSQGESAGELFF.

This chain uses TRBV5-1 with TRBJ2-1; maybe TRBD1 (5 bases). The CDR3 runs 16 residues. CDR1 and CDR2 (germline): SGHRS, YFSETQ. Trimming took off 0 bases at V and 1 base at J, with 11 bases between the two ends. The CDR3 sequence: CASSLGQGQSYNEQFF. The CDR3 DNA reads as TGCGCCAGCAGCTTGGGGCAGGGCCAGTCCTACAATGAGCAGTTCTTC.

Written as DNA, the CDR3 is TGTGCCTGGAGTGTACGGGGAGGGACAGGGTTTACTTTGGACTATGGCTACACCTTC. Amino acid sequence: CAWSVRGGTGFTLDYGYTF. The chain employs TRBV30 and TRBJ1-2; 9 nucleotides match TRBD1. CDR1 is GTSNPN and CDR2 is SVGIG in the germline V gene (reference sequence). Trimming took 0 bases from V and 3 from J; bases not matched to a gene: 17. The CDR3 covers 19 residues.

The rearrangement uses TRBV11-2 and TRBJ1-2; D possibly corresponds to TRBD1 (5 bases). V was cut by 1 base and J by 3 bases, with 12 bases left in between. The CDR3 loop spans 15 amino acids. The germline V gene encodes CDR1 SGHAT and CDR2 FQNNGV. As DNA, the CDR3 is TGTGCCAGCAGCTTAGTGGGGCAGGGCCACTATGGCTACACCTTC. This translates into CASSLVGQGHYGYTF. The full variable domain, its missing parts supplied by reference TRBV11-2 and TRBJ1-2, is EAGVAQSPRYKIIEKRQSVAFWCNPISGHATLYWYQQILGQGPKLLIQFQNNGVVDDSQLPKDRFSAERLKGVDSTLKIQPAKLEDSAVYLCASSLVGQGHYGYTFGSGTRLTVV.

This chain joins TRBV18 and TRBJ1-1, with a weak D call TRBD1 (6 bases). Trimming cost V 3 bases and J 1 base, with 9 bases left between them. Germline CDR1 is KGHSH and CDR2 is LQKENI. The CDR3 is made up of 14 amino acids. The CDR3 spells CASSPYRENTEAFF. The CDR3 nucleotides read TGTGCCAGCTCACCCTACAGGGAGAACACTGAAGCTTTCTTT.

The chain has TRBV5-1 and TRBJ1-3, with TRBD1 as a possible D gene (6 bases). Germline CDR1 and CDR2: SGHRS and YFSETQ. This CDR3 region has 16 residues. V shed 4 bases and J shed 4 bases, with 18 bases lying between them. The CDR3 spells CASSPRGQTLGNTIYF. The CDR3 nucleotides read TGCGCCAGCAGCCCAAGAGGACAGACTTTAGGAAACACCATATATTTT.

J is TRBJ1-1 and V is TRBV29-1; possible D gene TRBD1, 5 bases. Germline V gene data show CDR1 as SQVTM and CDR2 as ANQGSEA. Trimming took 1 base from V and 7 from J, leaving 10 bases between them. The CDR3 totals 12 residues. This chain's CDR3 is CSVEVRDYEAFF. The CDR3 DNA reads TGCAGCGTTGAAGTACGGGACTATGAAGCTTTCTTT.

This chain connects TRBV19 to TRBJ2-2; 8 positions agree with TRBD2. This CDR3 region has 16 residues. Germline assignment: CDR1 LNHDA and CDR2 SQIVND (reference sequence). V shed 1 base and J 1 base; nucleotides not matched to a gene: 2. DNA for the CDR3: TGTGCCAGTAGTATAGGAACTAGCGGGAACACCGGGGAGCTGTTTTTT. It translates to CASSIGTSGNTGELFF.

This CDR3 is CASSYIRLGNNEQFF. The CDR3 DNA follows: TGTGCCAGCAGTTATATTCGACTAGGGAACAATGAGCAGTTCTTC. The chain recombines TRBV6-2 or TRBV6-3 with TRBJ2-1, with D maybe TRBD2 (6 bases). V was pared by 3 bases and J by 5 bases, with 14 bases between. The CDR3 has 15 residues. Germline lookup yields CDR1 MNHEY and CDR2 SVGEGT.

V usage is TRBV18 and J usage is TRBJ2-1; TRBD1 might be the D (10 bases). V was pared by 0 bases and J by 7 bases, with 28 bases between. The CDR3 spans 20 residues. Germline values: CDR1 KGHSH, CDR2 LQKENI. The chain's CDR3 is CASSPPLGQGLAGQSNEQFF. The CDR3 nucleotides read TGTGCCAGCTCACCACCGTTGGGACAGGGGCTAGCGGGACAATCAAATGAGCAGTTCTTC.

In its sample, this clone was seen once. The rearrangement uses TRBV27 and TRBJ2-7; no clear D. Trimming took 0 bases from V and 7 from J, leaving 10 bases between them. From germline, CDR1 is MNHEY and CDR2 SMNVEV (reference sequence). The CDR3 contains 13 residues. CDR3 bases: TGTGCCAGCAGTTTATCAGGAGCGCCGGAGCAGTACTTC. It encodes CASSLSGAPEQYF.

This clone was picked up a small number of times. The chain is built from TRBV7-9 and TRBJ1-1, with 7 bases lining up with TRBD1. With 4 bases clipped from V and 6 bases from J, the junction kept 11 bases outside the gene matches. Germline V gene data show CDR1 as SEHNR and CDR2 as FQNEAQ (reference sequence). The CDR3 extends over 15 amino acids. CDR3 amino acids: CASSSSTGRLAEAFF. The CDR3 DNA sequence: TGTGCCAGCAGCTCCTCGACAGGGCGGTTGGCTGAAGCTTTCTTT.

The chain links TRBV7-2 to TRBJ2-1, with TRBD2 matching 7 bases. J lost 7 bases, V lost 10 bases, and 16 bases had no gene match. The germline V gene has CDR1 SGHTA and CDR2 FQGNSA. CDR3 length equals 15 residues. The CDR3 nucleotides read TGTGCCACCTCTCCAGGGCGGGGGTTTAGGAATGAGCAGTTCTTC. Translation: CATSPGRGFRNEQFF. Complete variable domain (other parts from reference TRBV7-2 and TRBJ2-1): GAGVSQSPSNKVTEKGKDVELRCDPISGHTALYWYRQSLGQGLEFLIYFQGNSAPDKSGLPSDRFSAERTGGSVSTLTIQRTQQEDSAVYLCATSPGRGFRNEQFFGPGTRLTVL.

J is TRBJ2-7 and V is TRBV6-5, with D perhaps matching TRBD2 (5 bases). The germline CDR1 and CDR2 sequences are MNHEY and SVGAGI. The V end was cut by 6 bases, the J end by 4 bases, with 16 bases between. This CDR3 comprises 14 residues. The DNA of the CDR3 is TGTGCCAGCAGGGGAAGACGGGGAGATTACGAGCAGTACTTC. It encodes CASRGRRGDYEQYF.

This clone has a single count. The CDR3 coding sequence is TGTGCTAGCGGCACCAACCAAGAGACCCAGTACTTC. This codes for CASGTNQETQYF. This rearrangement joins TRBV7-7 to TRBJ2-5, with D tentatively TRBD2 (6 bases). The CDR3 sequence is 12 residues long. Germline loops: CDR1 SSHAT, CDR2 FNYEAQ (reference sequence). The whole variable domain, filled in from reference TRBV7-7 and TRBJ2-5, reads GAGVSQSPRYKVTKRGQDVTLRCDPISSHATLYWYQQALGQGPEFLTYFNYEAQPDKSGLPSDRFSAERPEGSISTLTIQRTEQRDSAMYRCASGTNQETQYFGPGTRLLVL.